A single sample gave rise to the 10 T cell receptor beta chains below, sequenced in a study of beta chain features in type 1 diabetes. Every isolated RNA sample was fully reverse transcribed, so sequencing captured expressed TCRB transcripts. Here immunoSEQ multiplex PCR was the method, and the copy in TCRdb shows in-frame clones only, minus some. Among about 240,000 clones, about 30% were seen once, and the ten largest hold approximately 4%. The sample taken for sequencing was central memory CD4+ T cells from blood. Receptor source: a man aged 30 to 45 in good health.

This clone was observed a few times. V gene TRBV5-4 combines with J gene TRBJ2-5; maybe TRBD1 (5 bases). From germline, CDR1 is SGHNT and CDR2 YYREEE (reference sequence). The CDR3 totals 13 residues. Trimming removed 2 bases at V and 3 bases at J, with 8 bases between. CDR3 loop: CASSLKGEETQYF. CDR3 DNA: TGTGCCAGCAGCTTAAAAGGGGAAGAGACCCAGTACTTC.

V gene TRBV11-2 combines with J gene TRBJ2-3; a possible D gene is TRBD2 (7 bases). The CDR3 has 16 residues. CDR1 is SGHAT and CDR2 is FQNNGV in the germline V gene. V lost 5 bases, J lost 8 bases, and 23 bases lay in between. CDR3 nucleotides: TGTGCCAGCAGCGCCGGGGGGCGGGAGTTTAAGGTTACGCAGTATTTT. Translation gives CASSAGGREFKVTQYF. Full variable domain (missing parts from reference TRBV11-2 and TRBJ2-3): EAGVAQSPRYKIIEKRQSVAFWCNPISGHATLYWYQQILGQGPKLLIQFQNNGVVDDSQLPKDRFSAERLKGVDSTLKIQPAKLEDSAVYLCASSAGGREFKVTQYFGPGTRLTVL.

This clone was found a few times. The chain employs TRBV29-1 and TRBJ1-1; 7 nucleotides align to TRBD1. Trimming at V came to 6 bases and at J to 8 bases, leaving 15 bases not matched to a gene. CDR3 length: 14 amino acids. Germline assignment: CDR1 SQVTM and CDR2 ANQGSEA. CDR3 sequence (DNA): TGCAGCGTCATAGACGGACAGGTCGAAGGCGAAGCTTTCTTT. Residues: CSVIDGQVEGEAFF. Complete variable domain (other parts from reference TRBV29-1 and TRBJ1-1): SAVISQKPSRDICQRGTSLTIQCQVDSQVTMMFWYRQQPGQSLTLIATANQGSEATYESGFVIDKFPISRPNLTFSTLTVSNMSPEDSSIYLCSVIDGQVEGEAFFGQGTRLTVV.

In its sample, this clone was seen a few times. Different DNA sequences within this sample yield the same CDR3. The chain recombines TRBV7-2 with TRBJ2-1, with a weak D call TRBD1 (5 bases). The germline V gene has CDR1 SGHTA and CDR2 FQGNSA. V was shortened by 3 bases and J by 2 bases, with 8 bases between the two germline ends. The length of the CDR3 is 14 residues. DNA for the CDR3: TGTGCCAGCAGCTTTGACAGAACCTACAATGAGCAGTTCTTC. Its translation: CASSFDRTYNEQFF.

This clone occurred a few times. The V gene is TRBV9, the J gene TRBJ1-2; 8 bases line up with TRBD1. This CDR3 has 15 amino acids. Germline assignment: CDR1 SGDLS and CDR2 YYNGEE. V lost 4 bases to trimming and J lost 5 bases; unmatched junction nucleotides: 10. CDR3 sequence: CASSPSSGQDYGYTF. CDR3 DNA sequence: TGTGCCAGCAGCCCCTCCTCGGGACAGGATTATGGCTACACCTTC.

The chain couples TRBV6-6 to TRBJ1-1; tentatively, D is TRBD1 (6 bases). In germline, CDR1 is MNHNY, CDR2 SVGAGI (reference sequence). The CDR3 spans 13 residues. Between the trimmed V and J ends, which lost 5 bases and 4 bases, there was a span of 11 bases. The CDR3 loop reads CASSLQGSTEAFF. The CDR3 DNA follows: TGTGCCAGCAGTCTACAGGGTTCCACTGAAGCTTTCTTT.

The chain links TRBV14 to TRBJ1-2; unclear D gene. V lost 10 bases to trimming and J lost 7 bases, with 19 bases between them. The CDR3 extends over 13 amino acids. Germline lookup yields CDR1 SGHDN and CDR2 FVKESK. CDR3 DNA: TGTGCCACCAAGGGTTGGCAGGACGCTGGCTACACCTTC. Translating gives CATKGWQDAGYTF.

This clone was detected a few times. The same CDR3 also results from other DNA sequences found in this sample. The chain recombines TRBV6-5 with TRBJ2-5; TRBD2 is a possible D gene (6 bases). Trimming pared 0 bases from V and 1 base from J, leaving 12 bases between. The CDR3 loop spans 16 amino acids. The germline CDR1 and CDR2 sequences are MNHEY and SVGAGI. The CDR3 DNA reads as TGTGCCAGCAGTTACTCGTCGGGGCGGGGCCAAGAGACCCAGTACTTC. This encodes CASSYSSGRGQETQYF.

This chain uses TRBV23-1 with TRBJ2-7, with a tentative D call TRBD2 (6 bases). Being an ORF, TRBV23-1 has a function that is uncertain. The CDR3 totals 13 residues. Trimming removed 7 bases from V and 2 bases from J, with 12 bases in between. CDR3 DNA sequence: TGCGCCAGCATTGGAGGGGTCACCTACGAGCAGTACTTC. Its translation is CASIGGVTYEQYF.

Written as DNA, the CDR3 is TGCGCCAGCAGCCCGTGGGAGACAGGGGAAAACGAGCAGTACTTC. Translating it yields CASSPWETGENEQYF. J is TRBJ2-7 and V is TRBV5-1; 8 nucleotides match TRBD1. The V and J ends lost 4 bases and 5 bases, in that order; junction bases with no gene match: 11. The CDR3 has 15 residues. The germline gives CDR1 SGHRS, CDR2 YFSETQ.